This entry lists 13 T cell receptor beta chains sequenced from one sample in a study of T cells in Graves' hyperthyroidism and ophthalmopathy. RNA transcripts provided the source from which TCR beta CDR3 regions were amplified. A set of HTBI primers served as the primers for a first-round RT-PCR of the TCR CDR3. TCRdb re-called the multiplex PCR reads with MiXCR, one entry per CDR3 protein. The sample yields about 640,000 distinct CDR3 sequences, less than 25% seen once. What was sequenced was blood. Receptor source: a man aged 30 to 39 with Graves' ophthalmopathy.

This clonotype was picked up a small number of times. The chain combines TRBV4-1 with TRBJ2-2; TRBD2 matches at 7 bases. The germline gives CDR1 MGHRA, CDR2 YSYEKL. Trimming took 5 bases from V and 7 from J; bases not matched to a gene: 10. This CDR3 contains 15 residues. The CDR3 DNA sequence: TGCGCCAGCAGCGGGAGCGGGACGGGCTACGGGGAGCTGTTTTTT. It encodes CASSGSGTGYGELFF.

This clonotype was recorded at least ten times. V usage is TRBV3-1 and J usage is TRBJ2-2; D might be TRBD2 (5 bases). The CDR3 is 14 residues long. CDR1 and CDR2 (germline): LGHDT, YNNKEL (reference sequence). V lost 4 bases to trimming and J lost 4 bases, with 10 bases between them. The CDR3 DNA follows: TGTGCCAGCAGCCGCTCCGAGGGCACCGGGGAGCTGTTTTTT. Translated, it gives CASSRSEGTGELFF.

This clonotype was seen ten or more times. The rearrangement uses TRBV28 and TRBJ1-2; perhaps TRBD1 as D (5 bases). The CDR3 is made up of 15 amino acids. V was trimmed by 2 bases and J by 4 bases, leaving 14 bases between them. CDR1 is MDHEN and CDR2 is SYDVKM in the germline V gene. DNA for the CDR3: TGTGCCAGCAGTTTAGGGGGGGTAAGGGTCTATGGCTACACCTTC. This encodes CASSLGGVRVYGYTF.

This clonotype came up many times. V gene TRBV20-1 combines with J gene TRBJ2-5; a weak D match, TRBD2 (5 bases). The CDR3 is 15 residues long. Germline CDR1 is DFQATT and CDR2 is SNEGSKA (reference sequence). Deletions cut 0 bases from V and 3 bases from J, with 14 bases between. The CDR3 nucleotides read TGCAGTGCTAGAGATAGCGCTACCGCCGAAGAGACCCAGTACTTC. The encoded protein is CSARDSATAEETQYF.

This clonotype was counted a few times. The V gene is TRBV11-3, the J gene TRBJ2-3; D is perhaps TRBD1 (6 bases). Looked up from germline, CDR1 is SGHNT and CDR2 is YENEEA. The CDR3 has 13 residues. V lost 6 bases to trimming and J lost 3 bases, with 10 bases between them. The CDR3 sequence is CASRPTGTDTQYF. Written as DNA, the CDR3 is TGTGCCAGCAGGCCTACAGGGACAGATACGCAGTATTTT.

This clonotype was seen ten or more times. The genes are TRBV20-1 and TRBJ1-4; D gene ambiguous. This CDR3 spans 11 amino acids. V was pared by 4 bases and J by 8 bases, with 8 bases between. Germline loops: CDR1 DFQATT, CDR2 SNEGSKA (reference sequence). The CDR3 protein is CSAIYGEKLFF. The CDR3, as DNA: TGCAGTGCTATTTACGGGGAAAAACTGTTTTTT.

The chain uses TRBV28 and TRBJ2-5; D tentatively reads TRBD1 or TRBD2 (6 bases each). Germline values: CDR1 MDHEN, CDR2 SYDVKM. The ends were cut back, 6 bases at V and 9 bases at J, with 11 bases in the middle. The CDR3 is 11 amino acids. The CDR3 coding sequence is TGTGCCAGCAGGCTGGAGGGGGCCCAGTACTTC. Translated, it gives CASRLEGAQYF.

In its sample, this clonotype was seen many times. The chain links TRBV6-1 to TRBJ2-7; D might be TRBD1 or TRBD2, each matching 5 bases. With 1 base removed from V and 2 bases from J, the gap between germline ends came to 9 bases. Per the germline V gene, CDR1 is MNHNS and CDR2 is SASEGT. The CDR3 is 14 amino acids. The CDR3 region is CASSEGPGPYEQYF. In DNA, the CDR3 is TGTGCCAGCAGTGAAGGTCCGGGACCCTACGAGCAGTACTTC.

The rearrangement uses TRBV6-1 and TRBJ1-4; D is ambiguous. The CDR3 extends over 16 amino acids. Germline values: CDR1 MNHNS, CDR2 SASEGT. V lost 3 bases to trimming and J lost 3 bases, with 14 bases between them. CDR3 sequence: CASSDIKGVPNEKLFF. The CDR3 DNA follows: TGTGCCAGCAGTGACATAAAGGGAGTGCCTAATGAAAAACTGTTTTTT.

This clonotype was counted many times. The chain combines TRBV11-3 with TRBJ2-3; TRBD1 matches 7 bases. The CDR3 loop spans 18 amino acids. The ends lost 1 base at V and 5 bases at J; junction bases unmatched: 15. Germline V lookup: CDR1 SGHNT, CDR2 YENEEA. The CDR3, as DNA: TGTGCCAGCAGCTTAGGAGGCGGTGGTGACAGGGCGGGAGATACGCAGTATTTT. It encodes CASSLGGGGDRAGDTQYF.

The genes are TRBV7-2 and TRBJ2-7; 11 bases map to TRBD2. The V gene end was trimmed by 5 bases and the J gene end by 6 bases; junction bases not matched to a gene: 9. CDR3 length: 15 amino acids. Looked up from germline, CDR1 is SGHTA and CDR2 is FQGNSA. CDR3 bases: TGTGCCAGCAGCCCATCACTAGCGGGAGTCGCCGAGCAGTACTTC. Translated, it gives CASSPSLAGVAEQYF.

Only a few counts were recorded for this clonotype. The chain has TRBV30 and TRBJ2-1; 9 bases fit TRBD1. CDR1 GTSNPN and CDR2 SVGIG come from the germline V gene (reference sequence). V was clipped by 8 bases and J by 5 bases; unmatched bases: 7. The CDR3 length is 13 residues. DNA of the CDR3: TGTGCCCACGGGACAGGGCTAAACAATGAGCAGTTCTTC. Translation: CAHGTGLNNEQFF.

In its sample, this clonotype was seen many times. The J gene is TRBJ2-1, the V gene TRBV7-2; no definite D call. V lost 4 bases to trimming and J lost 5 bases, with 9 bases between them. Germline loops: CDR1 SGHTA, CDR2 FQGNSA. The CDR3 has 13 amino acids. CDR3 bases: TGTGCCAGCAGCTCATCGGTAGACAATGAGCAGTTCTTC. Its protein product is CASSSSVDNEQFF.